Shown below are 27 T cell receptor beta chains from a single sample sequenced in a study of OX40 agonist ivuxolimab in advanced cancers. Assay used: immunoSEQ multiplex PCR; TCRdb lists only in-frame clones, some missing. The data show approximately 70,000 clones, with 75% to 90% seen just once and roughly 8% held by the top ten. The sample was CD4+ or CD8+ T cells sorted from blood, taken in a trial of the OX40 agonist ivuxolimab. The receptors shown here come from an adult with an advanced solid tumor such as melanoma, head and neck, liver or kidney cancer.

This chain links TRBV11-3 with TRBJ1-1; TRBD1 is a possible D gene (5 bases). V lost 1 base and J lost 4, with 16 bases in between. Looked up from germline, CDR1 is SGHNT and CDR2 is YENEEA. CDR3 length equals 16 residues. The CDR3 loop is CASSLVVSQGLTEAFF. The CDR3 DNA sequence: TGTGCCAGCAGCTTAGTTGTCTCCCAGGGCCTCACTGAAGCTTTCTTT.

Comment on this clone: The same CDR3 arises from other DNA sequences in this sample as well. The genes are TRBV27 and TRBJ1-1, with D tentatively TRBD1 (5 bases). Germline CDR1 is MNHEY and CDR2 is SMNVEV (reference sequence). This CDR3 is built from 13 residues. Trimming removed 5 bases at V and 5 bases at J, with 12 bases between. CDR3 residues: CASSPQGNTEAFF. The CDR3 DNA is TGTGCCAGCAGTCCTCAGGGTAATACTGAAGCTTTCTTT.

This chain links TRBV5-1 with TRBJ2-7; the D gene is possibly TRBD1 (6 bases). The V end lost 1 base, the J end lost 5 bases, and 13 bases lay between the germline ends. CDR3 size: 14 residues. Germline CDR1 reads SGHRS; CDR2 reads YFSETQ. CDR3 coding DNA: TGCGCCAGCAGCTTGACAGGGTGGGAGCACGAGCAGTACTTC. This codes for CASSLTGWEHEQYF.

This clone was observed a handful of times. The chain joins TRBV28 to TRBJ1-5, with TRBD1 matching over 8 bases. V lost 1 base, J lost 2 bases, and 1 base stayed unmatched. The CDR3 runs to 15 residues. CDR1 and CDR2 (germline): MDHEN, SYDVKM. The CDR3 sequence: CASSLSQGGNQPQHF. In DNA, the CDR3 is TGTGCCAGCAGTTTATCACAGGGGGGCAATCAGCCCCAGCATTTT.

CDR3: CASSIEDTTSSYNEQFF. The CDR3 nucleotides read TGCGCCAGCAGCATCGAGGACACTACGAGCTCCTACAATGAGCAGTTCTTC. V is TRBV4-1 and J is TRBJ2-1, with D possibly being TRBD1 (5 bases). This CDR3 contains 17 residues. With 5 bases removed from V and 0 bases from J, the gap between germline ends came to 17 bases. CDR1 is MGHRA, CDR2 YSYEKL, per germline.

The rearrangement joins TRBV5-1 to TRBJ2-7, with D perhaps matching TRBD1 or TRBD2 (5 bases each). The CDR3 has 14 amino acids. CDR1 is SGHRS, CDR2 YFSETQ, per germline. The V end was cut by 3 bases, the J end by 3 bases, with 13 bases between. CDR3 bases: TGCGCCAGCAGCTACGGGGACGGAGGCTACGAGCAGTACTTC. Translated, it gives CASSYGDGGYEQYF.

A single count supports this clone. The chain combines TRBV2 with TRBJ1-4; D may be TRBD1 (5 bases). Germline-derived CDR1 and CDR2 are SNHLY and FYNNEI. The CDR3 length is 13 residues. V was clipped by 7 bases and J by 3 bases, with 9 bases between them. DNA of the CDR3: TGTGCCAGCAAAAGGGGCCCTAATGAAAAACTGTTTTTT. It is translated as CASKRGPNEKLFF. Using reference TRBV2 and TRBJ1-4 for the parts outside the CDR3, the full variable domain is EPEVTQTPSHQVTQMGQEVILRCVPISNHLYFYWYRQILGQKVEFLVSFYNNEISEKSEIFDDQFSVERPDGSNFTLKIRSTKLEDSAMYFCASKRGPNEKLFFGSGTQLSVL.

The V call is TRBV7-3, the J call TRBJ2-7; D may match TRBD1 or TRBD2 (5 bases each). Germline V CDR1 and CDR2: SGHTA, FQGTGA. This CDR3 spans 12 amino acids. Trimming removed 2 bases from V and 6 bases from J, with 8 bases in between. CDR3 region: CASSLVRGEQYF. CDR3 nucleotide sequence: TGTGCCAGCAGCTTAGTGAGGGGCGAGCAGTACTTC.

The CDR3 here is CASSLAGGAEAFF. DNA of the CDR3: TGCGCCAGCAGCTTGGCAGGGGGGGCTGAAGCTTTCTTT. The rearrangement joins TRBV5-1 to TRBJ1-1; TRBD1 matches at 7 bases. CDR1 is SGHRS, CDR2 YFSETQ, per germline. CDR3 length equals 13 residues. The J segment lost 6 bases and the V segment lost 0 bases, leaving 2 bases of the junction unmatched.

This chain connects TRBV9 to TRBJ2-7; no clear D. V lost 0 bases and J 7 bases, leaving 11 bases between the germline ends. This CDR3 has 13 amino acids. Germline CDR1 SGDLS, CDR2 YYNGEE. The DNA of the CDR3 is TGTGCCAGCAGCGTAGGTATTTCGGAGGAGCAGTACTTC. This encodes CASSVGISEEQYF.

V is TRBV10-3 and J is TRBJ2-3, with D perhaps matching TRBD2 (5 bases). Germline assignment: CDR1 ENHRY and CDR2 SYGVKD. The CDR3 is 12 residues long. With 4 bases removed from V and 6 bases from J, the gap between germline ends came to 8 bases. The CDR3 loop reads CAISAGMDTQYF. The CDR3 DNA sequence: TGTGCCATCAGTGCGGGGATGGATACGCAGTATTTT.

V gene TRBV2 combines with J gene TRBJ2-7; 9 bases fit TRBD2. Germline lookup yields CDR1 SNHLY and CDR2 FYNNEI. CDR3 length: 13 amino acids. V shed 7 bases and J 6 bases; nucleotides not matched to a gene: 7. CDR3 DNA sequence: TGTGCCAGCACCGGCGGGGGGGCGCGCGAGCAGTACTTC. Translating gives CASTGGGAREQYF. Based on the CDR3 plus reference TRBV2 and TRBJ2-7, the full variable domain is EPEVTQTPSHQVTQMGQEVILRCVPISNHLYFYWYRQILGQKVEFLVSFYNNEISEKSEIFDDQFSVERPDGSNFTLKIRSTKLEDSAMYFCASTGGGAREQYFGPGTRLTVT.

This rearrangement joins TRBV25-1 to TRBJ1-3; no reliable D call. This CDR3 has 15 residues. V lost 5 bases and J lost 0, with 11 bases in between. CDR1 is MGHDK and CDR2 is SYGVNS in the germline V gene. The CDR3 region has the DNA TGTGCCAGCAGTCCCCCCGGGCTCTCTGGAAACACCATATATTTT. It is translated as CASSPPGLSGNTIYF.

The J gene is TRBJ2-1, the V gene TRBV11-3; D possibly corresponds to TRBD2 (5 bases). Trimming took 5 bases from V and 2 from J, leaving 13 bases between them. This CDR3 contains 15 residues. Germline CDR1 SGHNT, CDR2 YENEEA. CDR3 region: CASSLGGNPYNEQFF. Here the CDR3 DNA reads TGTGCCAGCAGCCTAGGAGGAAACCCCTACAATGAGCAGTTCTTC.

This chain links TRBV12-5 with TRBJ1-6; perhaps TRBD1 as D (5 bases). The CDR3 covers 13 residues. V gave up 4 bases and J gave up 7 bases, with 8 bases separating them. Germline lookup yields CDR1 LGHNT and CDR2 FRNRAP. CDR3 sequence reads: CASGSGRNSPLHF. In DNA form, the CDR3 reads TGTGCTAGTGGTTCAGGGAGGAATTCACCCCTCCACTTT.

This clone has only one observation. The rearrangement uses TRBV15 and TRBJ2-7; D is unresolved. V was cut by 1 base and J by 6 bases, with 16 bases left in between. The CDR3 has 15 amino acids. CDR1 and CDR2 (germline): LNHNV, YYDKDF (reference sequence). This chain's CDR3 is CATSRGSGSVVEQYF. In DNA, the CDR3 is TGTGCCACCAGCAGAGGAAGTGGCAGTGTCGTCGAGCAGTACTTC.

This sequence joins TRBV9 and TRBJ2-5; 10 nucleotides line up with TRBD1. From germline, CDR1 is SGDLS and CDR2 YYNGEE. The CDR3 runs to 15 residues. The V and J ends lost 4 bases and 4 bases, in that order; junction bases with no gene match: 7. The CDR3: CASSTRTGGGETQYF. CDR3 DNA sequence: TGTGCCAGCAGCACCCGGACAGGGGGAGGAGAGACCCAGTACTTC.

The chain couples TRBV5-6 to TRBJ2-7, with D maybe TRBD1 (5 bases). The germline V gene encodes CDR1 SGHDT and CDR2 YYEEEE. Trimming cost V 2 bases and J 3 bases, with 18 bases left between them. This CDR3 has 16 residues. The CDR3 region is CASSFLGSGRIYEQYF. In DNA form, the CDR3 reads TGTGCCAGCAGCTTTTTGGGGTCAGGGCGAATCTACGAGCAGTACTTC.

The rearrangement joins TRBV6-5 to TRBJ1-5; TRBD1 might be the D (5 bases). CDR3 length equals 16 residues. Germline-derived CDR1 and CDR2 are MNHEY and SVGAGI. V was pared by 0 bases and J by 7 bases, with 16 bases between. The CDR3 coding sequence is TGTGCCAGCAGTTACTCGAGGGAAGGGGACGGACAGCCCCAGCATTTT. Its translation is CASSYSREGDGQPQHF.

V gene TRBV11-2 combines with J gene TRBJ2-1; D not resolved. CDR1 and CDR2 (germline): SGHAT, FQNNGV. The CDR3 contains 14 residues. Between the trimmed V and J ends, which lost 4 bases and 9 bases, there was a span of 16 bases. Written as DNA, the CDR3 is TGTGCCAGCAGCTCTCAAGTGAGAACGGGTGAGCAGTTCTTC. Residues: CASSSQVRTGEQFF. Filled out from reference TRBV11-2 and TRBJ2-1, the complete variable domain reads EAGVAQSPRYKIIEKRQSVAFWCNPISGHATLYWYQQILGQGPKLLIQFQNNGVVDDSQLPKDRFSAERLKGVDSTLKIQPAKLEDSAVYLCASSSQVRTGEQFFGPGTRLTVL.

As concerns this clone: Relative to the germline gene, one junction end is altered; a read error may explain this. The rearrangement joins TRBV4-1 to TRBJ2-1; 11 bases agree with TRBD1. Germline CDR1 MGHRA, CDR2 YSYEKL. The CDR3 spans 15 residues. CDR3 DNA: TGCGCCAGCCGGACAGGGGGCGCGTCCTACAATAAGCAGTTCTTC. Translation: CASRTGGASYNKQFF.

V and J are TRBV28 and TRBJ2-7; 7 bases are a match to TRBD1. Trimming took 6 bases from V and 0 from J; bases not matched to a gene: 8. This CDR3 contains 15 residues. CDR1 and CDR2 (germline): MDHEN, SYDVKM. In DNA form, the CDR3 reads TGTGCCAGCAGCCCGACAGGGTCCCACTCCTACGAGCAGTACTTC. Translating it yields CASSPTGSHSYEQYF. The full variable domain, with the rest looked up from reference TRBV28 and TRBJ2-7, is DVKVTQSSRYLVKRTGEKVFLECVQDMDHENMFWYRQDPGLGLRLIYFSYDVKMKEKGDIPEGYSVSREKKERFSLILESASTNQTSMYLCASSPTGSHSYEQYFGPGTRLTVT.

As to this clone: One end of the junction is discordant with germline, which a read error may explain. The gene calls are TRBV28 and TRBJ1-3; D gene ambiguous. CDR1 and CDR2 from the germline V gene are MDHEN and SYDVKM. The CDR3 consists of 11 residues. The CDR3 reads CTSGSGNTIYF. The CDR3 DNA sequence: TGTACCAGCGGGTCTGGAAACACCATATATTTT.

This clone appeared a single time. The chain's CDR3 is CASSPQYQETQYF. CDR3 coding DNA: TGTGCCAGCAGCCCACAGTACCAAGAGACCCAGTACTTC. The rearrangement links TRBV6-6 to TRBJ2-5, with D unresolved. The CDR3 consists of 13 residues. In germline, CDR1 is MNHNY, CDR2 SVGAGI (reference sequence). The V and J ends lost 6 bases and 0 bases respectively, with 8 bases between them.

This clone occurred once. This chain uses TRBV7-9 with TRBJ2-7; D is possibly TRBD2 (5 bases). Germline V gene data show CDR1 as SEHNR and CDR2 as FQNEAQ (reference sequence). The CDR3 extends over 14 amino acids. V was trimmed by 0 bases and J by 3 bases, leaving 9 bases between them. CDR3 sequence reads: CASSLAPGSYEQYF. The CDR3 DNA follows: TGTGCCAGCAGCTTAGCCCCGGGAAGCTACGAGCAGTACTTC. The full variable domain, its missing parts supplied by reference TRBV7-9 and TRBJ2-7, is DTGVSQNPRHKITKRGQNVTFRCDPISEHNRLYWYRQTLGQGPEFLTYFQNEAQLEKSRLLSDRFSAERPKGSFSTLEIQRTEQGDSAMYLCASSLAPGSYEQYFGPGTRLTVT.

The CDR3 DNA sequence: TGCGCCAGCAGTGGAGGGGGGGCAGAGTATGGCTACACCTTC. As protein: CASSGGGAEYGYTF. The V gene is TRBV10-2, the J gene TRBJ1-2, with a weak D call TRBD1 (6 bases). The CDR3 loop spans 14 amino acids. Trimming took 4 bases from V and 5 from J, leaving 14 bases between them. The V gene's germline CDR1 is WSHSY and CDR2 SAAADI.

The CDR3 loop reads CASSLVSGSRETQYF. The CDR3 nucleotides are TGTGCCAGCAGCTTAGTTTCCGGGAGCAGGGAGACCCAGTACTTC. The chain uses TRBV7-2 and TRBJ2-5; perhaps TRBD2 as D (6 bases). This CDR3 has 15 amino acids. Trimming removed 1 base at V and 5 bases at J, with 14 bases between. The germline gives CDR1 SGHTA, CDR2 FQGNSA.